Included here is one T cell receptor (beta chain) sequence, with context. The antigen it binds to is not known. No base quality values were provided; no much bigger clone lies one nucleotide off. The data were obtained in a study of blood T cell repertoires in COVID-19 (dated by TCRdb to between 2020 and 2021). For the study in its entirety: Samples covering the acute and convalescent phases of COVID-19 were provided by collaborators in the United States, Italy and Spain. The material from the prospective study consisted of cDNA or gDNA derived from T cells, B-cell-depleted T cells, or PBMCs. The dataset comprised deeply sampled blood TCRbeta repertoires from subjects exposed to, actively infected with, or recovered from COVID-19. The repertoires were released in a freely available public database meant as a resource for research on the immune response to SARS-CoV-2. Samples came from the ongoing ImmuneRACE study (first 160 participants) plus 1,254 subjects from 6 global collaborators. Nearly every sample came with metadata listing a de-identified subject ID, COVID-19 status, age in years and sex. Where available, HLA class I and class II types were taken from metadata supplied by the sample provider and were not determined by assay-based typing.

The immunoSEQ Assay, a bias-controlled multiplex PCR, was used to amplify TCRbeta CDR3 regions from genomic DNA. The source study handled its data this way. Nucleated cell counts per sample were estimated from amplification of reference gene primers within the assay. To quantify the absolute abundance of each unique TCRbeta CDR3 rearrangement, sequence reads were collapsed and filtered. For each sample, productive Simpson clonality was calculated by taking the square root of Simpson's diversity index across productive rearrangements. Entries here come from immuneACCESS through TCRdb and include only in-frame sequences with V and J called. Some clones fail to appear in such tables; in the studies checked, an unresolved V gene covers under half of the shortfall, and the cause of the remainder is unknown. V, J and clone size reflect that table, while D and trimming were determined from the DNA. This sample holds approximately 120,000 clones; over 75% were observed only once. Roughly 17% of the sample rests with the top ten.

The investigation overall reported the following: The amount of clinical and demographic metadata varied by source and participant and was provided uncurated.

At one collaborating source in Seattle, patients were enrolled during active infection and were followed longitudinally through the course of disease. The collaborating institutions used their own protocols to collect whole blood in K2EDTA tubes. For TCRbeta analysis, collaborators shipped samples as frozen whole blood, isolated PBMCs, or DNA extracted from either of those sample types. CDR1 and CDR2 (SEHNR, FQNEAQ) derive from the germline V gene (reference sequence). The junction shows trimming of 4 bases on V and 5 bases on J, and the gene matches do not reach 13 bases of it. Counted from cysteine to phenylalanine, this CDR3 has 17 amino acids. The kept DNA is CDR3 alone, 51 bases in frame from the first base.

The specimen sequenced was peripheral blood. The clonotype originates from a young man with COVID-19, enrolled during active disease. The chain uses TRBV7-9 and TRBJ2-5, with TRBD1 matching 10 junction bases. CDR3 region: CASSSNRQGAHWETQYF. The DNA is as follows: TGTGCCAGCAGCTCAAACCGACAGGGGGCGCATTGGGAGACCCAGTACTTC.